These T cell receptor beta chains were read from a single sample in a study of graft-versus-host responses after intestinal transplantation. Using immunoSEQ multiplex PCR, the repertoire was profiled, and TCRdb retains in-frame clones only, with some absent. The data contain tens of thousands of clones, about 81% of them singletons. No antigen is known for these receptors. Sample: unstimulated CD4+ T cells sorted from spleen or lymph node cells, taken before transplant. These receptor sequences come from a human donor who was the organ donor for an intestinal transplant. CDR3s include the opening cysteine and the closing phenylalanine or tryptophan. Each record gives: J gene, V gene, D gene, clone size, CDR3 protein, CDR3 DNA. A D gene is named only where the DNA matches it firmly. Part of the rows lack a size; the others show once, few, many or a class for expanded clones.

TRBJ2-2 | TRBV10-1 | . | once | CASSELSGGAGELFF | TGCGCCAGCAGTGAGCTCTCTGGTGGGGCCGGGGAGCTGTTTTTT
TRBJ2-5 | TRBV19 | . | once | CASSIAGRGVETQYF | TGTGCCAGTAGTATTGCAGGTCGAGGGGTAGAGACCCAGTACTTC
TRBJ1-1 | TRBV5-1 | . | . | CASSLGGAITEAFF | TGCGCCAGCAGCTTGGGTGGTGCGATAACTGAAGCTTTCTTT
TRBJ2-7 | TRBV19 | TRBD2 | . | CASRSLERRGGINEQYF | TGTGCCAGTAGGTCGCTGGAAAGGCGGGGGGGCATCAACGAGCAGTACTTC
TRBJ1-4 | TRBV28 | . | . | CASSRRGPSLFF | TGTGCCAGCAGTCGGCGGGGACCCTCACTGTTTTTT
TRBJ1-6 | TRBV27 | TRBD1 | . | CASSWTGVNSPLHF | TGTGCCAGCAGTTGGACAGGGGTGAATTCACCCCTCCACTTT
TRBJ1-6 | TRBV30 | . | once | CAWSVTLDGDSPLHF | TGTGCCTGGAGTGTAACCCTCGACGGGGATTCACCCCTCCACTTT
TRBJ1-1 | TRBV6-1 | . | . | CASGPGVTEAFF | TGTGCCAGTGGGCCCGGGGTCACTGAAGCTTTCTTT
TRBJ2-1 | TRBV11-3 | TRBD2 | once | CASTLLAGDLNEQFF | TGTGCCAGCACCCTTCTAGCGGGGGACCTAAATGAGCAGTTCTTC
TRBJ2-2 | TRBV5-1 | TRBD1 | once | CASCSGGFFTGELFF | TGCGCCAGCTGCTCAGGGGGATTTTTCACCGGGGAGCTGTTTTTT
TRBJ1-5 | TRBV7-7 | . | once | CASSLISMINQPQHF | TGTGCCAGCAGCTTAATAAGTATGATCAATCAGCCCCAGCATTTT
TRBJ1-3 | TRBV5-1 | TRBD1 | . | CASSLEQGGNTIYF | TGCGCCAGCAGCTTGGAACAGGGGGGAAACACCATATATTTT
TRBJ2-7 | TRBV5-4 | . | . | CASSLGLGAYEQYF | TGTGCCAGCAGCTTGGGGCTAGGCGCCTACGAGCAGTACTTC
TRBJ2-1 | TRBV19 | TRBD1 | . | CASSKTGAGYNEQFF | TGTGCCAGTAGTAAAACAGGGGCCGGGTACAATGAGCAGTTCTTC
TRBJ2-3 | TRBV27 | . | . | CASSLGQGSTDTQYF | TGTGCCAGCAGTTTAGGGCAGGGAAGCACAGATACGCAGTATTTT
TRBJ2-2 | TRBV5-6 | TRBD2 | once | CASSYGLAGALMNTGELFF | TGTGCCAGCAGCTATGGACTAGCGGGGGCCCTCATGAACACCGGGGAGCTGTTTTTT
TRBJ2-6 | TRBV10-1 | . | . | CASSESRGANVLTF | TGCGCCAGCAGTGAGTCGAGGGGGGCCAACGTCCTGACTTTC
TRBJ1-1 | TRBV18 | . | . | CASSLQGLNTEAFF | TGTGCCAGCTCACTACAGGGACTCAACACTGAAGCTTTCTTT
TRBJ2-2 | TRBV28 | TRBD2 | once | CASSLAGGYHRELFF | TGTGCCAGCAGTTTAGCGGGGGGATACCACCGGGAGCTGTTTTTT
TRBJ2-1 | TRBV9 | TRBD2 | few | CASSVGGLATDNEQFF | TGTGCCAGCAGCGTAGGGGGACTAGCGACCGACAATGAGCAGTTCTTC
TRBJ1-1 | TRBV5-1 | . | . | CASREGAMNTEAFF | TGCGCCAGCCGCGAAGGGGCCATGAACACTGAAGCTTTCTTT
TRBJ1-2 | TRBV7-9 | . | . | CASSFQEGYGYTF | TGTGCCAGCAGCTTTCAGGAAGGTTATGGCTACACCTTC
TRBJ2-1 | TRBV5-1 | TRBD2 | . | CASAGLVNNEQFF | TGCGCCAGCGCGGGACTAGTCAACAATGAGCAGTTCTTC
TRBJ2-5 | TRBV9 | TRBD2 | . | CASSVGREGGRTQYF | TGTGCCAGCAGCGTAGGTCGGGAGGGAGGTCGGACCCAGTACTTC
TRBJ1-1 | TRBV7-8 | . | . | CASSRPPTRNTEAFF | TGTGCCAGCAGCAGACCCCCCACAAGGAACACTGAAGCTTTCTTT
TRBJ2-7 | TRBV5-1 | TRBD2 | . | CASRLAGGYEQYF | TGCGCCAGCAGACTAGCGGGAGGGTACGAGCAGTACTTC
TRBJ1-2 | TRBV6-5 | . | . | CASSHREGGYTF | TGTGCCAGCAGTCACAGGGAGGGTGGCTACACCTTC
TRBJ2-7 | TRBV6-1 | . | . | CASSKPGYEQYF | TGTGCCAGCAGTAAACCAGGGTACGAGCAGTACTTC
TRBJ2-5 | TRBV19 | . | . | CASSMLAQETQYF | TGTGCCAGTAGTATGCTAGCCCAAGAGACCCAGTACTTC
TRBJ2-7 | TRBV4-1 | . | once | CASSQGLALPGKYEQYF | TGCGCCAGCAGCCAAGGTCTAGCCCTCCCGGGAAAATACGAGCAGTACTTC
TRBJ2-3 | TRBV11-3 | TRBD2 | . | CASSPRLAGGRTQYF | TGTGCCAGCAGCCCCCGACTAGCGGGGGGGCGAACGCAGTATTTT
TRBJ1-1 | TRBV19 | . | . | CASSIAGVGTEAFF | TGTGCCAGTAGTATAGCGGGAGTAGGCACTGAAGCTTTCTTT
TRBJ2-7 | TRBV7-2 | TRBD1 | . | CASSVGGGPYEQYF | TGTGCCAGCAGCGTAGGGGGCGGTCCCTACGAGCAGTACTTC
TRBJ1-2 | TRBV6-1 | TRBD1 | . | CASTRAGGNGYTF | TGTGCCAGCACCCGAGCAGGGGGCAACGGCTACACCTTC
TRBJ2-7 | TRBV11-3 | TRBD1 | . | CASSLQGGTYEQYF | TGTGCCAGCAGCTTACAAGGGGGCACCTACGAGCAGTACTTC
TRBJ2-3 | TRBV4-2 | TRBD2 | . | CASSQGGGRGVGSDTQYF | TGTGCCAGCAGCCAAGGCGGGGGGCGTGGTGTGGGATCAGATACGCAGTATTTT
TRBJ1-6 | TRBV5-1 | . | once | CASSFGPGRDNSPLHF | .
TRBJ1-1 | TRBV19 | . | . | CASSILPGGDTEAFF | TGTGCCAGTAGTATTCTTCCCGGGGGAGACACTGAAGCTTTCTTT
TRBJ2-3 | TRBV5-1 | TRBD2 | . | CASSLAVTSGTDTQYF | TGCGCCAGCAGCTTGGCCGTAACTAGCGGCACAGATACGCAGTATTTT
TRBJ1-4 | TRBV2 | . | few | CASSDLPENEGKLFF | TGTGCCAGCAGTGACTTGCCAGAAAATGAAGGAAAACTGTTTTTT
TRBJ2-2 | TRBV5-1 | TRBD2 | . | CASGRGRLGRTNTGELFF | TGCGCCAGCGGGCGGGGCAGGCTCGGGAGGACGAACACCGGGGAGCTGTTTTTT
TRBJ2-7 | TRBV6-5 | TRBD1 | . | CASSTRTGSSYEQYF | TGTGCCAGCAGTACCCGGACAGGCAGCTCCTACGAGCAGTACTTC
TRBJ2-7 | TRBV7-8 | . | . | CASSQESALVLLTYEQYF | TGTGCCAGCAGCCAGGAGTCCGCGCTAGTCCTATTAACCTACGAGCAGTACTTC
TRBJ2-5 | TRBV7-2 | TRBD2 | . | CASSRPRGGVQETQYF | TGTGCCAGCAGCCGCCCGCGCGGGGGGGTCCAAGAGACCCAGTACTTC
TRBJ2-7 | TRBV11-3 | TRBD2 | few | CASSWTLAGGYEQYF | TGTGCCAGCAGCTGGACTCTAGCGGGGGGCTACGAGCAGTACTTC
TRBJ2-7 | TRBV5-4 | . | once | CASSFPGEGSYEQYF | TGTGCCAGCAGCTTTCCAGGAGAAGGCTCCTACGAGCAGTACTTC
TRBJ2-3 | TRBV25-1 | . | . | CASSEYPDSTDTQYF | TGTGCCAGCAGTGAATACCCGGACAGCACAGATACGCAGTATTTT
TRBJ1-4 | TRBV4-1 | TRBD1 | . | CASSQGQGAFFEKLFF | TGCGCCAGCAGCCAAGGACAGGGGGCGTTTTTTGAAAAACTGTTTTTT
TRBJ2-1 | TRBV21-1 | . | few | CASRTSAYNEQFF | TGTGCCAGCAGGACTAGCGCCTACAATGAGCAGTTCTTC
TRBJ2-7 | TRBV11-2 | . | . | CASSLGRRPTYEQYF | TGTGCCAGCAGCTTAGGCCGACGGCCAACCTACGAGCAGTACTTC
TRBJ2-1 | TRBV5-4 | TRBD1 | . | CASSLDRGYNEQFF | TGTGCCAGCAGCTTGGACAGGGGCTACAATGAGCAGTTCTTC
TRBJ2-7 | TRBV30 | TRBD1 | few | CACRRQGRGYEQYF | TGTGCCTGCAGACGACAGGGGCGAGGCTACGAGCAGTACTTC
TRBJ2-7 | TRBV25-1 | . | . | CASSESRTASYEQYF | TGTGCCAGCAGTGAATCTCGGACAGCCTCCTACGAGCAGTACTTC
TRBJ1-5 | TRBV2 | TRBD1 | . | CAGKTGGDQPQHF | TGTGCCGGCAAGACAGGGGGAGATCAGCCCCAGCATTTT
TRBJ1-5 | TRBV6-5 | . | . | CASSRTGSNQPQHF | TGTGCCAGCAGTCGTACAGGATCCAATCAGCCCCAGCATTTT
TRBJ1-2 | TRBV25-1 | . | . | CASSDRGRGYTF | TGTGCCAGCAGTGACAGGGGTCGAGGCTACACCTTC
TRBJ2-1 | TRBV5-5 | TRBD2 | . | CASSLTSGAYNEQFF | TGTGCCAGCAGCTTGACTAGCGGGGCCTACAATGAGCAGTTCTTC
TRBJ1-6 | TRBV18 | TRBD1 | . | CASSRWTGQNNSPLHF | TGTGCCAGCTCACGATGGACAGGGCAGAATAATTCACCCCTCCACTTT
TRBJ2-2 | TRBV14 | . | . | CASSRGYRTGELFF | TGTGCCAGCAGCCGAGGCTACAGGACCGGGGAGCTGTTTTTT
TRBJ2-3 | TRBV25-1 | . | . | CASSESSVRADTQYF | TGTGCCAGCAGTGAATCGAGTGTGAGGGCAGATACGCAGTATTTT